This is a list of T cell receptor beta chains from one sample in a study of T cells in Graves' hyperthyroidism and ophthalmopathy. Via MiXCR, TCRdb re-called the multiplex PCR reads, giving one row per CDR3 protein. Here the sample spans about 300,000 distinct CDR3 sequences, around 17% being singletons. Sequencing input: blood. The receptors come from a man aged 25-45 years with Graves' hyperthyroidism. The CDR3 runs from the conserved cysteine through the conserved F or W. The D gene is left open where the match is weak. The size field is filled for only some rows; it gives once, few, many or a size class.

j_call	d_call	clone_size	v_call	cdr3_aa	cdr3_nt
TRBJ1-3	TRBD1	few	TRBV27	CASRRTGAISGNTIYF	TGTGCCAGCCGCCGGACAGGGGCTATCTCTGGAAACACCATATATTTT
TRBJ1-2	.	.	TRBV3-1	CASSQDWGDGYTF	TGTGCCAGCAGCCAAGATTGGGGGGACGGCTACACCTTC
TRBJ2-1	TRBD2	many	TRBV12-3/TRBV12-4	CASRYSGSTHNEQFF	TGTGCCAGCAGGTATAGCGGGAGTACCCACAATGAGCAGTTCTTC
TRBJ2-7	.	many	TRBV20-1	CSARDLGASYEQYF	TGCAGTGCTAGAGATCTTGGGGCTAGCTACGAGCAGTACTTC
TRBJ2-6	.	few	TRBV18	CASSPLGQPGANVLTF	TGTGCCAGCTCACCACTTGGACAACCTGGGGCCAACGTCCTGACTTTC
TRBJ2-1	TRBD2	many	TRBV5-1	CASSSGGLAGVYNEQFF	TGCGCCAGCAGCTCGGGAGGGCTAGCGGGAGTTTACAATGAGCAGTTCTTC
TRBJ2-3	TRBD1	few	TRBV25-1	CASSPQGMGPDTQYF	TGTGCCAGCAGTCCACAGGGGATGGGCCCAGATACGCAGTATTTT
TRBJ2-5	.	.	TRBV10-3	CAISSSDQETRYF	TGTGCCATCAGTTCGAGTGATCAAGAGACCCGGTACTTC
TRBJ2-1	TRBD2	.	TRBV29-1	CSVATGTSGAPSSYNEQFF	TGCAGCGTTGCCACCGGGACTAGCGGGGCCCCGAGCTCCTACAATGAGCAGTTCTTC
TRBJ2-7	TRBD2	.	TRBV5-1	CASSYLPGLAGVSSYEQYF	TGCGCCAGCAGCTACCTACCGGGACTAGCGGGAGTAAGCTCCTACGAGCAGTACTTC
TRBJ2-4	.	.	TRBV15	CATSRVRQDIQYF	TGTGCCACCAGCAGAGTTCGCCAGGACATTCAGTACTTC
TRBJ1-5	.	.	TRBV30	CAWSPTRGPLSNQPQHF	TGTGCCTGGAGTCCTACCCGAGGACCCCTCAGCAATCAGCCCCAGCATTTT
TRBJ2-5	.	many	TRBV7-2	CASSLVDGAPTQYF	TGTGCCAGCAGCTTAGTTGACGGCGCGCCGACCCAGTACTTC
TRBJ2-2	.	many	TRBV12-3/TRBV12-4	CASSFLRQGMGELFF	TGTGCCAGCAGTTTCCTCCGCCAGGGTATGGGGGAGCTGTTTTTT
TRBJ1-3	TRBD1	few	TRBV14	CASTQDLGQTGNTIYF	TGTGCCAGCACCCAAGACCTGGGACAGACTGGAAACACCATATATTTT
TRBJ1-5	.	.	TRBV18	CASSAGGRNNQPQHF	TGTGCCAGCTCGGCGGGAGGGCGGAACAATCAGCCCCAGCATTTT
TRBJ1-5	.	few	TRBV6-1	CASSVFRNQPQHF	TGTGCCAGCAGTGTATTTCGCAATCAGCCCCAGCATTTT
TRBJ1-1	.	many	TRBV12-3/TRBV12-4	CASSTVDTEAFF	TGTGCCAGCAGTACCGTAGACACTGAAGCTTTCTTT
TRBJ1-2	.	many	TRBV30	CAWSKALHRRGYTF	TGTGCCTGGAGTAAAGCCCTCCATCGGCGGGGCTACACCTTC
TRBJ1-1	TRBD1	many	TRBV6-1	CASRPGTGPHTEAFF	TGTGCCAGCAGACCCGGGACAGGACCCCACACTGAAGCTTTCTTT
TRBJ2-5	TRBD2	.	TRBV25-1	CASSALPGLAGGQYQETQYF	TGTGCCAGCAGTGCCTTACCTGGACTAGCGGGAGGCCAGTACCAAGAGACCCAGTACTTC
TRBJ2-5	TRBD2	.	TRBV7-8	CASSLLNSGSGETQYF	TGTGCCAGCAGCTTACTTAATAGCGGGAGCGGGGAGACCCAGTACTTC
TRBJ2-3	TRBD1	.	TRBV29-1	CSVLQGLDTQYF	TGCAGCGTTTTACAGGGGTTAGATACGCAGTATTTT
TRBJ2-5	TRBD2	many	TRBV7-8	CASSATSGTETQYF	TGTGCCAGCAGCGCTACTAGCGGGACCGAGACCCAGTACTTC
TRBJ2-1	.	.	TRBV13	CASSAPRTGAGQNEQFF	TGTGCCAGCAGCGCACCCCGAACCGGGGCTGGCCAAAATGAGCAGTTCTTC
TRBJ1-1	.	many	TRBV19	CASSMRGRRAEAFF	TGTGCCAGTAGTATGAGAGGGCGGCGGGCTGAAGCTTTCTTT
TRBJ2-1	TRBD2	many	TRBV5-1	CASSWGLADSRNEQFF	TGCGCCAGCAGCTGGGGCCTAGCGGATAGTCGGAATGAGCAGTTCTTC
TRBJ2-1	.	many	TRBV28	CASTQRGRGFGGNEQFF	TGTGCCAGCACCCAAAGGGGGAGGGGTTTCGGGGGCAATGAGCAGTTCTTC
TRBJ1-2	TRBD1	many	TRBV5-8	CASSRGQGQLNYGYTF	TGTGCCAGCAGCCGCGGACAGGGCCAACTTAACTATGGCTACACCTTC
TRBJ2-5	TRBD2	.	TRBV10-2	CASSGTSGMGETQYF	TGCGCCAGCAGCGGGACTAGCGGCATGGGGGAGACCCAGTACTTC
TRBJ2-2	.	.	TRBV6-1	CASRGGRELFF	TGTGCCAGCAGGGGAGGAAGGGAGCTGTTTTTT
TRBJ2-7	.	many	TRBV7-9	CASSLGRGYEQYF	TGTGCCAGCAGCTTAGGCCGGGGCTACGAGCAGTACTTC
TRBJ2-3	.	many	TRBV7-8	CASSFSHTDTQYF	TGTGCCAGCAGCTTCTCTCACACAGATACGCAGTATTTT
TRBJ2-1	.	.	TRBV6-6	CASSYLSPSSYNEQFF	TGTGCCAGCAGTTACCTAAGCCCCAGCTCCTACAATGAGCAGTTCTTC
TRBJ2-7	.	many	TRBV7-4	CASSPTMGEQYF	TGTGCCAGCAGCCCGACCATGGGCGAGCAGTACTTC
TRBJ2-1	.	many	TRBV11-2	CASSQGYDNEQFF	TGTGCCAGCAGCCAAGGGTACGACAATGAGCAGTTCTTC
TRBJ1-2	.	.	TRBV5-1	CASSPDSSYGYTF	TGCGCCAGCAGCCCCGACAGTTCCTATGGCTACACCTTC
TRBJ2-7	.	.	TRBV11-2	CASSLMEGYEQYF	TGTGCCAGCAGCTTAATGGAAGGCTACGAGCAGTACTTC
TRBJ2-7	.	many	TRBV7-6	CASSVQGSYEQYF	TGTGCCAGCAGCGTTCAGGGCTCCTACGAGCAGTACTTC
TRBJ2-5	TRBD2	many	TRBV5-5	CASSLASGRPWETQYF	TGTGCCAGCAGCTTGGCCAGCGGGAGGCCGTGGGAGACCCAGTACTTC
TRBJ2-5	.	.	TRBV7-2	CASSRTTPETQYF	TGTGCCAGCAGCCGGACCACCCCAGAGACCCAGTACTTC
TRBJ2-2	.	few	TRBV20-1	CSAHYSGLTNTGELFF	TGCAGTGCCCACTATTCAGGGCTAACTAACACCGGGGAGCTGTTTTTT
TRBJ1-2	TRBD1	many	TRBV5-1	CASSPTGEAYGYTF	TGCGCCAGCAGCCCGACAGGGGAGGCCTATGGCTACACCTTC